Following are 6 T cell receptor beta chains from one sample sequenced in a study of T cells in Graves' hyperthyroidism and ophthalmopathy. Template material for amplifying TCR beta CDR3 regions consisted of RNA transcripts. A first-round RT-PCR of the TCR CDR3 used the HTBI primer set. From the multiplex PCR reads, TCRdb called clonotypes with MiXCR, one entry per CDR3 protein. The top ten clones hold around 19% of a sample with about 570,000 distinct CDR3 sequences, roughly 46% of them seen once. Sequencing was done on a sample of peripheral blood or thyroid tissue (not recorded which). The receptors stem from an adult woman with Graves' disease, either hyperthyroidism or ophthalmopathy (not recorded which).

The genes are TRBV7-2 and TRBJ1-2; 8 positions agree with TRBD1. The J segment lost 8 bases and the V segment lost 5 bases, leaving 22 bases of the junction unmatched. The CDR3 contains 18 residues. Per germline, CDR1 SGHTA and CDR2 FQGNSA. The CDR3 loop is CASSRTGTGSTMTKGYTF. CDR3 bases: TGTGCCAGCAGCCGAACTGGGACAGGCTCAACGATGACAAAAGGCTACACCTTC.

This clonotype occurred many times. The chain employs TRBV20-1 and TRBJ2-7; 9 bases fit TRBD1. Germline CDR1 and CDR2: DFQATT and SNEGSKA (reference sequence). V gave up 7 bases and J gave up 0 bases; unmatched junction bases: 16. The CDR3 is 17 residues long. This CDR3 is CSGSRGQGIPLSYEQYF. The CDR3 nucleotides read TGCAGTGGGTCAAGGGGACAGGGTATCCCCCTCTCCTACGAGCAGTACTTC.

There are many counts of this clonotype. The chain employs TRBV5-5 and TRBJ2-2; 10 bases are a match to TRBD2. The CDR3 has 20 amino acids. Trimming took 4 bases from V and 0 from J; bases not matched to a gene: 15. Germline V lookup: CDR1 SGHKS, CDR2 YYEKEE (reference sequence). CDR3 loop: CASSPRVLAGSIANTGELFF. CDR3 nucleotide sequence: TGTGCCAGCAGCCCGCGCGTACTAGCGGGGTCAATCGCGAACACCGGGGAGCTGTTTTTT.

The CDR3 nucleotides are TGTGCCAGTAGTCGTCCGGGACAGAGCTACGAGCAGTACTTC. Its translation: CASSRPGQSYEQYF. The V call is TRBV19, the J call TRBJ2-7; 7 bases agree with TRBD1. The J segment lost 3 bases and the V segment lost 5 bases, leaving 7 bases of the junction unmatched. The CDR3 extends over 14 amino acids. Germline CDR1 and CDR2: LNHDA and SQIVND (reference sequence). The entire variable domain, with the rest obtained from reference TRBV19 and TRBJ2-7, is as follows: DGGITQSPKYLFRKEGQNVTLSCEQNLNHDAMYWYRQDPGQGLRLIYYSQIVNDFQKGDIAEGYSVSREKKESFPLTVTSAQKNPTAFYLCASSRPGQSYEQYFGPGTRLTVT.

This clonotype was picked up one time. The chain employs TRBV4-1 and TRBJ1-1; no definite D call. Between the trimmed V and J ends, which lost 2 bases and 0 bases, there was a span of 10 bases. Germline CDR1 and CDR2: MGHRA and YSYEKL. This CDR3 region has 15 residues. This CDR3 reads CASSQSPGLNTEAFF. CDR3 sequence (DNA): TGCGCCAGCAGCCAATCCCCGGGATTGAACACTGAAGCTTTCTTT.

This clonotype was seen a handful of times. This rearrangement joins TRBV30 to TRBJ1-5, with D possibly TRBD1 on 5 matching bases. The germline V and J ends were trimmed by 1 base and 3 bases, with 13 bases remaining between them. CDR1 and CDR2 from the germline V gene are GTSNPN and SVGIG (reference sequence). This CDR3 comprises 15 residues. The CDR3 loop reads CAWSAPGRNNQPQHF. As DNA, the CDR3 is TGTGCCTGGAGTGCCCCGGGACGGAACAATCAGCCCCAGCATTTT.